The text below deals with one T cell receptor (beta chain). The data were taken from a study of T cells in localized non-small cell lung cancer. Germline CDR1 LGHNT, CDR2 FRNRAP. V was pared by 1 base and J by 0 bases, with 13 bases between. This CDR3 region has 17 residues. Only in-frame clones appear in the TCRdb table, and some are missing; sequencing was by immunoSEQ multiplex PCR. This table holds under 35,000 clones, around 73% found once. The sequencing here drew on peripheral blood, taken before any cancer treatment. The origin of this receptor is a male donor aged 60 or over with stage II squamous cell lung carcinoma. The chain has TRBV12-5 and TRBJ2-1, with D tentatively TRBD2 (6 bases). CDR3 amino acids: CASGLARDLNSYNEQFF. CDR3 coding DNA: TGTGCTAGTGGTTTGGCCAGGGACTTAAACTCCTACAATGAGCAGTTCTTC.